Each of the 10 T cell receptor beta chains below was sequenced from the same sample in a study of T cell responses to AZD1222 COVID-19 vaccine (dated by TCRdb to about 2021). Library preparation used the immunoSEQ multiplex PCR assay. TCRdb took over this immuneACCESS table, retaining in-frame rearrangements with V and J assigned. Such tables are incomplete; in checked studies, under half of the missing clones stem from an unresolved V gene, and the remainder is unexplained. The sample table shows around 94,000 clones, and about 88% are seen once. The ten largest clones capture 5% of the sample. The sample's time point label is to be understood as: baseline before first vaccination. Sequenced material: peripheral blood, taken on day 0 of AZD1222 vaccination. Source of these receptors: an adult in good health.

This clone was seen just once. The chain is built from TRBV3-1 (or the pseudogene TRBV3-2) and TRBJ1-3; D is perhaps TRBD1 (6 bases). Germline V gene sequence: CDR1 LGHDT, CDR2 YNNKEL (reference sequence). The CDR3 is made up of 18 amino acids. V lost 1 base, J lost 2 bases, and 18 bases lay in between. The CDR3 bases are TGTGCCAGCAGCCAAGGAGGTGGGCGGGGGCCAACTGGAAACACCATATATTTT. Translated: CASSQGGGRGPTGNTIYF.

The chain carries TRBV7-2 and TRBJ1-6; D is uncertain. V was cut by 5 bases and J by 5 bases, with 1 base left in between. Germline V CDR1 and CDR2: SGHTA, FQGNSA. The CDR3 length is 11 residues. This CDR3 is CASSNNSPLHF. CDR3 coding DNA: TGTGCCAGCAGCAATAATTCACCCCTCCACTTT.

The chain joins TRBV2 to TRBJ2-3; perhaps TRBD2 as D (5 bases). The CDR3 runs 13 residues. CDR1 is SNHLY and CDR2 is FYNNEI in the germline V gene. Trimming took 4 bases from V and 4 from J, leaving 9 bases between them. CDR3 loop: CASSVPGSDTQYF. CDR3 coding DNA: TGTGCCAGCAGTGTACCGGGGTCAGATACGCAGTATTTT.

This clone came up a few times. The V call is TRBV10-2, the J call TRBJ1-1; TRBD1 is a possible D gene (5 bases). The CDR3 consists of 16 residues. Per the germline V gene, CDR1 is WSHSY and CDR2 is SAAADI. Trimming stripped 8 bases from V and 5 bases from J, with 24 bases between. The CDR3 nucleotides are TGCGCCAGCGGGTCAGGTTGGGGCCGGGGTGGAACTGAAGCTTTCTTT. Encoded protein: CASGSGWGRGGTEAFF.

The chain links TRBV5-6 to TRBJ1-1; D may be TRBD1 (5 bases). Trimming took off 0 bases at V and 7 bases at J, with 13 bases between the two ends. The CDR3 is 14 residues long. The germline CDR1 and CDR2 sequences are SGHDT and YYEEEE. CDR3 sequence (DNA): TGTGCCAGCAGCTTGGGGGCAGGGCAAGGTGAAGCTTTCTTT. It specifies CASSLGAGQGEAFF.

The chain has TRBV28 and TRBJ1-5, with D possibly TRBD1 on 5 matching bases. The length of the CDR3 is 12 residues. Germline loops: CDR1 MDHEN, CDR2 SYDVKM. Trimming stripped 8 bases from V and 4 bases from J, with 9 bases between. In DNA, the CDR3 is TGTGCCAGCTGCTCAGGGAATCAGCCCCAGCATTTT. It is translated as CASCSGNQPQHF.

Remarks on this clone: The junction departs from germline at one end; a sequencing error may be responsible. The V and J genes are TRBV18 and TRBJ1-1; 7 bases are shared with TRBD1. The CDR3 has 13 residues. The germline gives CDR1 KGHSH, CDR2 LQKENI. CDR3 nucleotide sequence: TGTGCCAGCGCACCACAGGGACAGAACGAAGCTTTCTTT. This translates into CASAPQGQNEAFF.

This clone was found once. The genes are TRBV9 and TRBJ1-4, with 7 bases fitting TRBD1. The CDR3 runs 15 residues. The germline CDR1 and CDR2 sequences are SGDLS and YYNGEE. After removal of 4 bases from V and 1 base from J, the junction contained 4 bases not matched to a gene. In DNA form, the CDR3 reads TGTGCCAGCAGCCAGACAGGGTTAACTAATGAAAAACTGTTTTTT. Its translation: CASSQTGLTNEKLFF.

The chain has TRBV28 and TRBJ1-5; perhaps TRBD1 as D (5 bases). Deletions cut 4 bases from V and 1 base from J, with 17 bases between. The germline CDR1 and CDR2 sequences are MDHEN and SYDVKM. This CDR3 has 17 amino acids. The DNA of the CDR3 is TGTGCCAGCAGTTCCAGCCTGGGGACTCGGAGCAATCAGCCCCAGCATTTT. Translated: CASSSSLGTRSNQPQHF.

The chain carries TRBV3-1 (or the pseudogene TRBV3-2) and TRBJ2-7; 7 nucleotides agree with TRBD1. The germline V gene has CDR1 LGHDT and CDR2 YNNKEL (reference sequence). The junction had 8 bases not matched to a gene; V was cut back by 4 bases and J by 2 bases. This CDR3 is 15 amino acids long. CDR3 in DNA: TGTGCCAGCAGCCCCCGACAGGGTTGGGCCTACGAGCAGTACTTC. This gives the protein CASSPRQGWAYEQYF.